These 20 T cell receptor beta chains were sequenced from one sample in a study of blood T cells in healthy people across ages. Through a sample-barcoded 5' primer and a J-beta primer mix, a second PCR was run for roughly 7 to 12 cycles. TCRdb reprocessed the 5' RACE reads with MiXCR, giving one entry per CDR3 protein. The sample consists of approximately 810,000 distinct CDR3 sequences, about 30% of them appearing once. The sequenced sample consisted of blood. These TCRs come from a woman over 75 in good health.

Worth noting for this clonotype: It may be a read error: a sequence one base away is much more abundant. This rearrangement joins TRBV7-2 to TRBJ2-7; D is tentatively TRBD1 or TRBD2 (5 bases each). The CDR3 is 13 amino acids. Trimming stripped 8 bases from V and 3 bases from J, with 14 bases between. The germline V gene encodes CDR1 SGHTA and CDR2 FQGNSA. Here the CDR3 DNA reads TGTGCCAGCGGCCGGGACGCCCTCTACGAGCAGTACTTC. This codes for CASGRDALYEQYF.

This CDR3 reads CSAPPTSGNYNEQFF. In nucleotides, the CDR3 is TGCAGTGCGCCTCCGACTAGCGGGAACTACAATGAGCAGTTCTTC. The chain uses TRBV20-1 and TRBJ2-1, with 11 bases lining up with TRBD2. V shed 6 bases and J 3 bases; nucleotides not matched to a gene: 7. The CDR3 spans 15 residues. Germline CDR1 DFQATT, CDR2 SNEGSKA (reference sequence).

This clonotype was counted ten times or more. V gene TRBV6-6 combines with J gene TRBJ2-7; the match to TRBD2 covers 10 bases. The CDR3 sequence is 15 residues long. V trimming: 7 bases; J trimming: 4 bases; junction bases outside the gene matches: 10. Germline values: CDR1 MNHNY, CDR2 SVGAGI (reference sequence). In nucleotides, the CDR3 is TGTGCCAGCACCCGGACTAGCGGAGGAGGATACGAGCAGTACTTC. It yields the protein CASTRTSGGGYEQYF.

As for this clonotype: A read error is possible here, since a much larger clone lies one base away. The conserved phenylalanine or tryptophan normally closing the CDR3 is absent here, so this likely arose from a read error. J is TRBJ2-1 and V is TRBV5-1; D is possibly TRBD1 or TRBD2 (6 bases each). CDR3 size: 17 residues. V was clipped by 7 bases and J by 4 bases, with 24 bases between them. Germline CDR1 SGHRS, CDR2 YFSETQ. For the CDR3, the DNA is TGCGCCAGCGCATTAGGGGGGTCCGGGGGACCGTACAATGAGCAGTTCTCC. This sequence encodes CASALGGSGGPYNEQFS.

This chain uses TRBV7-9 with TRBJ2-5; D not resolved. Trimming cost V 1 base and J 5 bases, with 11 bases left between them. The CDR3 has 14 residues. Per germline, CDR1 SEHNR and CDR2 FQNEAQ (reference sequence). The CDR3 coding sequence is TGTGCCAGCAGCTTAGTACGAGTAGAGGAGACCCAGTACTTC. Protein: CASSLVRVEETQYF.

This clonotype was seen repeatedly, ten times or more. The V gene is TRBV12-3 or TRBV12-4, the J gene TRBJ1-5; D gene uncertain. CDR3 size: 14 residues. Trimming shortened V by 8 bases and J by 0 bases, and 11 bases separated the two germline ends. In DNA, the CDR3 is TGTGCCAGCCAACAGTCTCTTAGCAATCAGCCCCAGCATTTT. Protein sequence: CASQQSLSNQPQHF.

This clonotype showed up many times. The V call is TRBV7-2, the J call TRBJ1-6; TRBD1 matches at 11 bases. Germline V gene data show CDR1 as SGHTA and CDR2 as FQGNSA. V trimming: 5 bases; J trimming: 11 bases; junction bases outside the gene matches: 8. This CDR3 contains 15 residues. The DNA of the CDR3 is TGTGCCAGCAGCACATCCGGGACAGGGGGGACACCCCTCCACTTT. It encodes CASSTSGTGGTPLHF.

This clonotype was recorded many times. The chain carries TRBV7-2 and TRBJ2-3; D is perhaps TRBD1 or TRBD2 (5 bases each). Germline V gene lookup returns CDR1 SGHTA and CDR2 FQGNSA. This CDR3 has 18 amino acids. Trimming took 4 bases from V and 1 from J, leaving 21 bases between them. Written as DNA, the CDR3 is TGTGCCAGCAGCTCTCCCCGGGACCGGAGGATCCGCACAGATACGCAGTATTTT. This codes for CASSSPRDRRIRTDTQYF.

This clonotype has a count of ten or more. The chain joins TRBV6-5 to TRBJ2-2; unclear D gene. This CDR3 is built from 14 residues. The V gene's germline CDR1 is MNHEY and CDR2 SVGAGI. Trimming shortened V by 2 bases and J by 2 bases, and 6 bases separated the two germline ends. CDR3 coding DNA: TGTGCCAGCAGTTACGACACTAACACCGGGGAGCTGTTTTTT. Amino acid sequence: CASSYDTNTGELFF.

This clonotype was observed many times. This chain connects TRBV6-6 to TRBJ1-2, with 9 bases that match TRBD1. The ends lost 8 bases at V and 3 bases at J; junction bases unmatched: 7. This CDR3 is built from 14 residues. Per germline, CDR1 MNHNY and CDR2 SVGAGI (reference sequence). CDR3 in amino acids: CASGGDRVDYGYTF. The CDR3 nucleotides read TGTGCCAGCGGGGGGGACAGGGTGGACTATGGCTACACCTTC.

V usage is TRBV7-2 and J usage is TRBJ2-1; D possibly matches TRBD1 or TRBD2 (5 bases each). This CDR3 region has 17 residues. Germline V gene lookup returns CDR1 SGHTA and CDR2 FQGNSA. Between the trimmed V and J ends, which lost 4 bases and 0 bases, there was a span of 16 bases. CDR3 coding DNA: TGTGCCAGCAGCTCCAGGGAGAAGTCGGTCTCCTACAATGAGCAGTTCTTC. Amino acids: CASSSREKSVSYNEQFF. Complete variable domain (other parts from reference TRBV7-2 and TRBJ2-1): GAGVSQSPSNKVTEKGKDVELRCDPISGHTALYWYRQSLGQGLEFLIYFQGNSAPDKSGLPSDRFSAERTGGSVSTLTIQRTQQEDSAVYLCASSSREKSVSYNEQFFGPGTRLTVL.

Written as DNA, the CDR3 is TGTGCCAGCTCACCACCCGGGACAGTCCGTATACCCTATGGCTACACCTTC. Translating gives CASSPPGTVRIPYGYTF. The chain combines TRBV18 with TRBJ1-2; the match to TRBD1 covers 7 bases. The CDR3 length is 17 residues. The germline V gene has CDR1 KGHSH and CDR2 LQKENI. J lost 4 bases, V lost 0 bases, and 11 bases had no gene match. The whole variable domain, filled in from reference TRBV18 and TRBJ1-2, reads NAGVMQNPRHLVRRRGQEARLRCSPMKGHSHVYWYRQLPEEGLKFMVYLQKENIIDESGMPKERFSAEFPKEGPSILRIQQVVRGDSAAYFCASSPPGTVRIPYGYTFGSGTRLTVV.

There are many counts of this clonotype. V gene TRBV25-1 combines with J gene TRBJ1-2; 9 bases map to TRBD1. Unmatched junction bases numbered 7, after V lost 6 bases and J lost 5 bases. Germline loops: CDR1 MGHDK, CDR2 SYGVNS. The CDR3 has 14 amino acids. CDR3 nucleotides: TGTGCCAGCAGCGCCCCGGACAGGGGATATGGCTACACCTTC. Its translation is CASSAPDRGYGYTF.

This clonotype was found a few times. The CDR3 sequence: CASSLGNRVRGYTF. The CDR3 coding sequence is TGTGCCAGCAGTTTGGGGAACAGGGTACGTGGCTACACCTTC. The rearrangement uses TRBV28 and TRBJ1-2; a possible D gene is TRBD1 (6 bases). Trimming shortened V by 3 bases and J by 7 bases, and 15 bases separated the two germline ends. Germline-derived CDR1 and CDR2 are MDHEN and SYDVKM. The CDR3 loop spans 14 amino acids.

Written as DNA, the CDR3 is TGTGCCAGCAGCCGCTTCATTGGGACCGGGGAGCTGTTTTTT. This encodes CASSRFIGTGELFF. The V call is TRBV6-5, the J call TRBJ2-2; no reliable D call. The CDR3 length is 14 residues. Per the germline V gene, CDR1 is MNHEY and CDR2 is SVGAGI. Between the trimmed V and J ends, which lost 6 bases and 5 bases, there was a span of 13 bases.

About this clonotype: A much larger clone lies one base from this, so it may be a read error. The chain links TRBV18 to TRBJ2-6, with TRBD1 as a possible D gene (5 bases). CDR1 is KGHSH, CDR2 LQKENI, per germline. This CDR3 has 16 residues. In nucleotides, the CDR3 is TGTGCCAGCTCACTTCAGGGAAGCTCTGGGGCCGACGTCCTGACTTTC. Encoded protein: CASSLQGSSGADVLTF.

The table lists this clonotype with many counts. The CDR3 DNA follows: TGCAGTGCGAACATACGTCCCGGGACAGGGCGAAATCAGCCCCAGCATTTT. Translated, it gives CSANIRPGTGRNQPQHF. V is TRBV20-1 and J is TRBJ1-5, with TRBD1 matching 9 bases. J gave up 4 bases and V 6 bases, and 16 bases lay outside the gene matches. The germline CDR1 and CDR2 sequences are DFQATT and SNEGSKA (reference sequence). The CDR3 is made up of 17 amino acids.

The chain has TRBV24-1 and TRBJ2-7; either TRBD1 or TRBD2 may fit D (5 bases each). The CDR3 extends over 15 amino acids. Trimming took 2 bases from V and 7 from J, leaving 17 bases between them. CDR1 and CDR2 from the germline V gene are KGHDR and SFDVKD. CDR3 amino acids: CATSDSFGDHNEQYF. Written as DNA, the CDR3 is TGTGCCACCAGTGATTCCTTTGGGGACCACAATGAGCAGTACTTC.

V and J are TRBV7-6 and TRBJ2-1, with D unresolved. This CDR3 has 15 amino acids. Germline V gene data show CDR1 as SGHVS and CDR2 as FNYEAQ. V gave up 0 bases and J gave up 0 bases, with 6 bases separating them. In DNA, the CDR3 is TGTGCCAGCAGCTTAGCGATAAGCTCCTACAATGAGCAGTTCTTC. It is translated as CASSLAISSYNEQFF.

This clonotype was seen ten or more times. The chain links TRBV7-2 to TRBJ2-5; 8 positions agree with TRBD2. Germline CDR1 and CDR2: SGHTA and FQGNSA. This CDR3 contains 14 residues. The V gene end was trimmed by 4 bases and the J gene end by 4 bases; junction bases not matched to a gene: 5. This CDR3 reads CASSSGGLTETQYF. The CDR3, as DNA: TGTGCCAGCAGCTCGGGGGGGCTAACAGAGACCCAGTACTTC.